Following are 15 T cell receptor beta chains from one sample sequenced in a study of control samples from healthy donors and cancer patients. Assay used: immunoSEQ multiplex PCR; TCRdb lists only in-frame clones, some missing. The table records around 130,000 clones, about 92% of them present only once. Sequenced sample: PBMCs. The receptors derive from a man between 50 and 59 years old with head and neck cancer.

The J gene is TRBJ2-7, the V gene TRBV25-1; D gene ambiguous. V lost 6 bases to trimming and J lost 6 bases, with 12 bases between them. Germline V lookup: CDR1 MGHDK, CDR2 SYGVNS. The CDR3 runs 12 residues. CDR3 nucleotides: TGTGCCAGCAGCCCCTCCGGGTTCGAGCAGTACTTC. Translating it yields CASSPSGFEQYF.

This rearrangement joins TRBV28 to TRBJ2-7; D is uncertain. Germline CDR1 and CDR2: MDHEN and SYDVKM. V was trimmed by 5 bases and J by 2 bases, leaving 16 bases between them. This CDR3 contains 15 residues. This CDR3 reads CASSPGFSLTYEQYF. The CDR3 bases are TGTGCCAGCAGTCCCGGGTTCTCACTAACCTACGAGCAGTACTTC.

This chain links TRBV18 with TRBJ1-6; 11 positions match TRBD1. Germline-derived CDR1 and CDR2 are KGHSH and LQKENI. This CDR3 is 14 amino acids long. The trim removed 7 bases at V and 8 bases at J, leaving 4 bases unmatched. This CDR3 is CASLRDRGDSPLHF. CDR3 DNA sequence: TGTGCCAGCTTAAGGGACAGGGGGGATTCACCCCTCCACTTT.

J is TRBJ1-3 and V is TRBV7-2; no reliable D call. The germline gives CDR1 SGHTA, CDR2 FQGNSA. The CDR3 runs to 15 residues. V was cut by 0 bases and J by 2 bases, with 8 bases left in between. CDR3 sequence (DNA): TGTGCCAGCAGCTTAGCGGTTTTTCCTGGAAACACCATATATTTT. Amino acid sequence: CASSLAVFPGNTIYF.

The chain uses TRBV7-6 and TRBJ2-1; the D is unclear. V was shortened by 2 bases and J by 0 bases, with 8 bases between the two germline ends. Germline-derived CDR1 and CDR2 are SGHVS and FNYEAQ. This CDR3 contains 15 residues. In DNA, the CDR3 is TGTGCCAGCAGCTTATCTGGAAGCTCCTACAATGAGCAGTTCTTC. Translated, it gives CASSLSGSSYNEQFF.

V usage is TRBV11-3 and J usage is TRBJ2-2, with 8 bases fitting TRBD1. This CDR3 is built from 15 residues. CDR1 SGHNT and CDR2 YENEEA come from the germline V gene. With 4 bases clipped from V and 5 bases from J, the junction kept 6 bases outside the gene matches. The CDR3 DNA follows: TGTGCCAGCAGCTCCGGGACAGGAGATACCGGGGAGCTGTTTTTT. It encodes CASSSGTGDTGELFF. Combining the CDR3 with reference TRBV11-3 and TRBJ2-2 gives the whole variable domain EAGVVQSPRYKIIEKKQPVAFWCNPISGHNTLYWYLQNLGQGPELLIRYENEEAVDDSQLPKDRFSAERLKGVDSTLKIQPAELGDSAVYLCASSSGTGDTGELFFGEGSRLTVL.

The gene calls are TRBV4-3 and TRBJ1-3; tentatively, D is TRBD1 (5 bases). The CDR3 runs 14 residues. Trimming cost V 1 base and J 4 bases, with 8 bases left between them. The germline CDR1 and CDR2 sequences are LGHNA and YSLEER. The CDR3 sequence: CASSQVGTGNTIYF. CDR3 coding DNA: TGCGCCAGCAGCCAAGTGGGGACCGGAAACACCATATATTTT.

The rearrangement links TRBV11-3 to TRBJ1-1; possible D gene TRBD1, 6 bases. The CDR3 spans 13 residues. Germline CDR1 SGHNT, CDR2 YENEEA. Trimming pared 8 bases from V and 1 base from J, leaving 11 bases between. The CDR3: CASGETGNTEAFF. CDR3 coding DNA: TGTGCCAGCGGAGAGACAGGGAACACTGAAGCTTTCTTT.

The J gene is TRBJ1-2, the V gene TRBV9; 7 bases align to TRBD1. V was clipped by 3 bases and J by 6 bases; unmatched bases: 8. Per germline, CDR1 SGDLS and CDR2 YYNGEE. The CDR3 covers 14 residues. CDR3 region: CASSGRGQINGYTF. The CDR3 DNA is TGTGCCAGCAGCGGTAGGGGACAGATAAATGGCTACACCTTC.

The CDR3 region is CAWSLLFGYTF. The CDR3 DNA is TGTGCCTGGAGCCTCCTATTCGGCTACACCTTC. The gene calls are TRBV30 and TRBJ1-2; D not certain. CDR3 length: 11 amino acids. The ends were cut back, 3 bases at V and 8 bases at J, with 10 bases in the middle. Germline V gene data show CDR1 as GTSNPN and CDR2 as SVGIG (reference sequence). Based on the CDR3 plus reference TRBV30 and TRBJ1-2, the full variable domain is SQTIHQWPATLVQPVGSPLSLECTVEGTSNPNLYWYRQAAGRGLQLLFYSVGIGQISSEVPQNLSASRPQDRQFILSSKKLLLSDSGFYLCAWSLLFGYTFGSGTRLTVV.

The chain links TRBV11-3 to TRBJ2-7; D could derive from TRBD1 or TRBD2 (5 bases each). V lost 1 base and J lost 3, with 10 bases in between. Germline-derived CDR1 and CDR2 are SGHNT and YENEEA. The CDR3 is 14 residues long. The CDR3 here is CASSLGGASYEQYF. The CDR3 DNA is TGTGCCAGCAGCTTAGGAGGGGCCAGCTACGAGCAGTACTTC.

The chain links TRBV29-1 to TRBJ1-2; TRBD1 is a possible D gene (6 bases). This CDR3 has 14 amino acids. Germline CDR1 and CDR2: SQVTM and ANQGSEA. The V gene lost 5 bases and the J gene lost 3 bases, with 16 bases spanning the gap. The CDR3 DNA follows: TGCAGCGTTCAAGGGGGAGGCTTGGACTATGGCTACACCTTC. Translating gives CSVQGGGLDYGYTF.

The chain employs TRBV3-1 (or the pseudogene TRBV3-2) and TRBJ2-1; 8 bases align to TRBD2. This CDR3 is built from 17 residues. Germline V CDR1 and CDR2: LGHDT, YNNKEL (reference sequence). V shed 0 bases and J 8 bases; nucleotides not matched to a gene: 12. This CDR3 reads CASSQDPCSAGGDEQFF. CDR3 nucleotide sequence: TGTGCCAGCAGCCAAGATCCGTGCTCGGCGGGGGGTGATGAGCAGTTCTTC.

The CDR3 sequence is CSAGTQANGGYTF. The CDR3 bases are TGCAGCGCCGGGACCCAGGCAAATGGTGGCTACACCTTC. The V call is TRBV29-1, the J call TRBJ1-2; possible D gene TRBD1, 5 bases. The germline CDR1 and CDR2 sequences are SQVTM and ANQGSEA. The CDR3 runs 13 residues. V lost 7 bases and J 7 bases, leaving 19 bases between the germline ends.

J is TRBJ1-2 and V is TRBV29-1; D is uncertain. CDR3 length equals 11 residues. With 6 bases removed from V and 5 bases from J, the gap between germline ends came to 10 bases. The germline gives CDR1 SQVTM, CDR2 ANQGSEA. The CDR3 spells CSVSPSYGYTF. As DNA, the CDR3 is TGCAGCGTATCACCTTCTTATGGCTACACCTTC.